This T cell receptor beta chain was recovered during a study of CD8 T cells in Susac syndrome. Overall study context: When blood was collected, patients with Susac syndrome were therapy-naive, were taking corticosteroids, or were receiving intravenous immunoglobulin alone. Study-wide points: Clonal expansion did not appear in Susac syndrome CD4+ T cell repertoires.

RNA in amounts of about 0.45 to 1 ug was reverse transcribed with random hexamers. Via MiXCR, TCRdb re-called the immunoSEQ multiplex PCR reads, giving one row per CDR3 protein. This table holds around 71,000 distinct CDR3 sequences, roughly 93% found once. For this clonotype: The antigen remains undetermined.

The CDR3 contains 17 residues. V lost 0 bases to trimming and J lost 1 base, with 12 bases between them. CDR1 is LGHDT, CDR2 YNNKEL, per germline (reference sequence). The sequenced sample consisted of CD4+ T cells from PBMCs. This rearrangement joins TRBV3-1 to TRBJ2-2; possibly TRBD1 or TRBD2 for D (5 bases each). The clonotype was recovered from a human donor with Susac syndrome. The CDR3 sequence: CASSQDLGAQNTGELFF. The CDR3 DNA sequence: TGTGCCAGCAGCCAAGATCTCGGGGCTCAGAACACCGGGGAGCTGTTTTTT. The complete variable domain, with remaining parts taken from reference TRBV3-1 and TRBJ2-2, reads DTAVSQTPKYLVTQMGNDKSIKCEQNLGHDTMYWYKQDSKKFLKIMFSYNNKELIINETVPNRFSPKSPDKAHLNLHINSLELGDSAVYFCASSQDLGAQNTGELFFGEGSRLTVL.